The 28 T cell receptor beta chains below all came from one sample that was sequenced in a study of cytomegalovirus exposure and HLA in healthy donors (TCRdb year 2017). Library generation was performed with the immunoSEQ multiplex PCR assay. A mixture of 60 forward primers for TCR Vbeta segments and 13 reverse primers for TCR Jbeta segments was used in the multiplex PCR. TCRdb stores this immuneACCESS table with in-frame sequences only. Part of the clones is absent; in the studies checked, under half of the shortfall reflects unresolved V genes, and no reason is known for the rest. The sample includes over 150,000 clones, with 60% to 80% observed a single time. The top ten clones comprise about 2.7% of the sample. Specimen: PBMCs. These receptors were obtained from a woman in her 30s in good health and CMV-seronegative.

The chain has TRBV29-1 and TRBJ1-3; D remains ambiguous. This CDR3 has 11 residues. The V and J ends lost 6 bases and 1 base respectively, with 4 bases between them. Per germline, CDR1 SQVTM and CDR2 ANQGSEA. CDR3 region: CSVSSGNTIYF. In nucleotides, the CDR3 is TGCAGCGTATCTTCTGGAAACACCATATATTTT. The full variable domain, rest sourced from reference TRBV29-1 and TRBJ1-3, is SAVISQKPSRDICQRGTSLTIQCQVDSQVTMMFWYRQQPGQSLTLIATANQGSEATYESGFVIDKFPISRPNLTFSTLTVSNMSPEDSSIYLCSVSSGNTIYFGEGSWLTVV.

This chain's CDR3 is CASSLGWARDPSPQETQYF. The CDR3 DNA reads TGTGCCAGCAGTTTAGGTTGGGCCAGGGATCCGAGCCCCCAAGAGACCCAGTACTTC. The V call is TRBV28, the J call TRBJ2-5, with a possible D match to TRBD1 (5 bases). Between the trimmed V and J ends, which lost 2 bases and 1 base, there was a span of 23 bases. The CDR3 spans 19 residues. Germline CDR1 and CDR2: MDHEN and SYDVKM.

The DNA of the CDR3 is TGTGCCTGGAGCGCCCCCTACACAGGGTACAACTATGGCTACACCTTC. It yields the protein CAWSAPYTGYNYGYTF. This sequence joins TRBV30 and TRBJ1-2; TRBD1 is a possible D gene (6 bases). V was clipped by 3 bases and J by 2 bases, with 19 bases between them. The germline V gene has CDR1 GTSNPN and CDR2 SVGIG (reference sequence). The CDR3 has 16 residues. Drawing the rest from reference TRBV30 and TRBJ1-2, the complete variable domain is SQTIHQWPATLVQPVGSPLSLECTVEGTSNPNLYWYRQAAGRGLQLLFYSVGIGQISSEVPQNLSASRPQDRQFILSSKKLLLSDSGFYLCAWSAPYTGYNYGYTFGSGTRLTVV.

The chain uses TRBV7-2 and TRBJ2-3, with 7 bases lining up with TRBD2. The CDR3 runs to 14 residues. J lost 4 bases, V lost 5 bases, and 6 bases had no gene match. Germline CDR1 SGHTA, CDR2 FQGNSA. The CDR3 protein is CASSRAGESDTQYF. In nucleotides, the CDR3 is TGTGCCAGCAGCCGGGCGGGAGAATCAGATACGCAGTATTTT.

This clone was detected a few times. The J gene is TRBJ1-1, the V gene TRBV5-1; 7 nucleotides agree with TRBD1. The CDR3 contains 14 residues. The ends lost 3 bases at V and 5 bases at J; junction bases unmatched: 7. CDR1 SGHRS and CDR2 YFSETQ come from the germline V gene. The CDR3 region is CASSSTGAGTEAFF. DNA of the CDR3: TGCGCCAGCAGCTCAACAGGGGCGGGAACTGAAGCTTTCTTT. The variable domain in full, completed from reference TRBV5-1 and TRBJ1-1, reads KAGVTQTPRYLIKTRGQQVTLSCSPISGHRSVSWYQQTPGQGLQFLFEYFSETQRNKGNFPGRFSGRQFSNSRSEMNVSTLELGDSALYLCASSSTGAGTEAFFGQGTRLTVV.

This clone showed up just once. The chain carries TRBV6-5 and TRBJ1-1, with D perhaps matching TRBD1 (5 bases). Per germline, CDR1 MNHEY and CDR2 SVGAGI. The CDR3 consists of 13 residues. Trimming removed 2 bases from V and 7 bases from J, with 11 bases in between. CDR3 in amino acids: CASSYPGSVEAFF. CDR3 DNA: TGTGCCAGCAGTTACCCAGGGTCGGTTGAAGCTTTCTTT.

This chain joins TRBV6-1 and TRBJ1-3; a weak D match, TRBD1 (5 bases). The CDR3 contains 15 residues. Germline V lookup: CDR1 MNHNS, CDR2 SASEGT. Trimming pared 4 bases from V and 10 bases from J, leaving 20 bases between. CDR3 DNA: TGTGCCAGCAGTGGCGATGGCGGGGCGAGGACGACCATATATTTT. It specifies CASSGDGGARTTIYF.

The chain combines TRBV2 with TRBJ2-5; 11 bases are a match to TRBD2. Germline V gene data show CDR1 as SNHLY and CDR2 as FYNNEI. The CDR3 is made up of 13 amino acids. The J segment lost 3 bases and the V segment lost 8 bases, leaving 2 bases of the junction unmatched. The CDR3 spells CASELAGEETQYF. DNA for the CDR3: TGTGCCAGCGAACTAGCGGGGGAAGAGACCCAGTACTTC.

The chain has TRBV5-6 and TRBJ2-7; the match to TRBD2 covers 9 bases. This CDR3 comprises 18 residues. Per the germline V gene, CDR1 is SGHDT and CDR2 is YYEEEE. V lost 6 bases to trimming and J lost 2 bases; unmatched junction nucleotides: 18. This CDR3 reads CASTPGGREGFWTYEQYF. The CDR3 DNA sequence: TGTGCCAGCACACCTGGGGGGCGGGAGGGCTTTTGGACCTACGAGCAGTACTTC. Full variable domain (missing parts from reference TRBV5-6 and TRBJ2-7): DAGVTQSPTHLIKTRGQQVTLRCSPKSGHDTVSWYQQALGQGPQFIFQYYEEEERQRGNFPDRFSGHQFPNYSSELNVNALLLGDSALYLCASTPGGREGFWTYEQYFGPGTRLTVT.

This sequence joins TRBV5-4 and TRBJ1-1; D is uncertain. V gave up 3 bases and J gave up 0 bases, with 15 bases separating them. Germline assignment: CDR1 SGHNT and CDR2 YYREEE (reference sequence). The CDR3 consists of 16 residues. The CDR3 DNA reads TGTGCCAGCAGCTCCCATCGGGAGATAATGAACACTGAAGCTTTCTTT. The encoded protein is CASSSHREIMNTEAFF.

The rearrangement joins TRBV7-9 to TRBJ1-6; 8 nucleotides match TRBD1. CDR1 and CDR2 from the germline V gene are SEHNR and FQNEAQ (reference sequence). The CDR3 spans 15 residues. V was clipped by 7 bases and J by 2 bases; unmatched bases: 4. The CDR3 loop reads CASTWGQAYNSPLHF. In nucleotides, the CDR3 is TGTGCCAGCACTTGGGGACAGGCCTATAATTCACCCCTCCACTTT.

The chain combines TRBV6-6 with TRBJ2-7; the match to TRBD1 covers 11 bases. The V gene's germline CDR1 is MNHNY and CDR2 SVGAGI (reference sequence). The V and J ends lost 2 bases and 6 bases, in that order; junction bases with no gene match: 6. CDR3 length: 15 residues. The CDR3 here is CASSYPGQGDSEQYF. The CDR3 DNA follows: TGTGCCAGCAGTTACCCGGGACAGGGGGATTCCGAGCAGTACTTC.

The rearrangement links TRBV12-5 to TRBJ2-7, with TRBD2 matching over 9 bases. Looked up from germline, CDR1 is LGHNT and CDR2 is FRNRAP. The CDR3 is made up of 17 amino acids. V shed 5 bases, J shed 3 bases, and the junction held 14 bases outside the gene matches. The CDR3 bases are TGTGCTAGTGGTCCCAGAAGCGGGGGGAACTCCTTCTACGAGCAGTACTTC. Protein product: CASGPRSGGNSFYEQYF.

This clone was counted a single time. This chain links TRBV5-1 with TRBJ1-1; TRBD1 matches at 9 bases. Germline CDR1 and CDR2: SGHRS and YFSETQ. J gave up 1 base and V 3 bases, and 7 bases lay outside the gene matches. CDR3 length: 16 amino acids. The CDR3 bases are TGCGCCAGCAGCTCCTTGACAGGGGGTTCGAACACTGAAGCTTTCTTT. Translated, it gives CASSSLTGGSNTEAFF.

J is TRBJ1-5 and V is TRBV6-1; D may be TRBD1 (5 bases). Germline assignment: CDR1 MNHNS and CDR2 SASEGT. CDR3 length: 13 amino acids. The germline V and J ends were trimmed by 5 bases and 4 bases, with 9 bases remaining between them. CDR3 amino acids: CASSTRVNQPQHF. In nucleotides, the CDR3 is TGTGCCAGCAGTACCAGGGTAAATCAGCCCCAGCATTTT.

The chain has TRBV18 and TRBJ1-1; weak D call: TRBD1 (5 bases). The V gene lost 3 bases and the J gene lost 0 bases, with 14 bases spanning the gap. Germline V gene sequence: CDR1 KGHSH, CDR2 LQKENI. The CDR3 length is 16 residues. The DNA for the CDR3 is TGTGCCAGCTCACCGTCCAGGGATATTATGAACACTGAAGCTTTCTTT. It is translated as CASSPSRDIMNTEAFF.

This rearrangement joins TRBV7-3 to TRBJ2-1; 8 bases line up with TRBD2. The trim removed 0 bases at V and 6 bases at J, leaving 4 bases unmatched. The CDR3 contains 15 residues. Looked up from germline, CDR1 is SGHTA and CDR2 is FQGTGA. CDR3 DNA: TGTGCCAGCAGCTTAACCAGCGGGGGCTCCAATGAGCAGTTCTTC. This gives the protein CASSLTSGGSNEQFF.

J is TRBJ1-5 and V is TRBV5-4, with D unclear. Germline V CDR1 and CDR2: SGHNT, YYREEE (reference sequence). The V end lost 3 bases, the J end lost 5 bases, and 9 bases lay between the germline ends. The CDR3 consists of 13 residues. The CDR3 bases are TGTGCCAGCAGCTCCGATTCGGATCAGCCCCAGCATTTT. Its translation is CASSSDSDQPQHF.

V and J are TRBV28 and TRBJ2-7, with TRBD2 as a possible D gene (5 bases). CDR1 and CDR2 from the germline V gene are MDHEN and SYDVKM. This CDR3 has 12 amino acids. The V end lost 7 bases, the J end lost 5 bases, and 12 bases lay between the germline ends. The CDR3: CASNSVGDEQYF. The CDR3 coding sequence is TGTGCCAGCAACTCGGTCGGGGACGAGCAGTACTTC.

The chain couples TRBV28 to TRBJ2-7; 9 bases map to TRBD1. Germline V lookup: CDR1 MDHEN, CDR2 SYDVKM. Losses at the gene ends were 7 bases for V and 1 base for J; bases not matched to a gene: 8. The CDR3 is made up of 15 amino acids. The CDR3 DNA reads as TGTGCCAGCAATCGGGACAGGGAAATATCCTACGAGCAGTACTTC. Amino acid sequence: CASNRDREISYEQYF.

The chain combines TRBV2 with TRBJ2-2; no clear D. CDR1 is SNHLY, CDR2 FYNNEI, per germline. Deletions cut 3 bases from V and 1 base from J, with 15 bases between. This CDR3 spans 17 amino acids. DNA of the CDR3: TGTGCCAGCAGTGAGAGAGTCCCGATAAGGAACACCGGGGAGCTGTTTTTT. Its translation: CASSERVPIRNTGELFF.

The rearrangement joins TRBV5-1 to TRBJ2-3; tentatively, D is TRBD2 (5 bases). CDR1 SGHRS and CDR2 YFSETQ come from the germline V gene. V dropped 6 bases and J dropped 3 bases, with 14 bases sitting between them. This CDR3 comprises 14 residues. The CDR3, as DNA: TGCGCCAGCACCAACCGGACGGGAACAGATACGCAGTATTTT. It codes for CASTNRTGTDTQYF.

This clone has just one count. V and J are TRBV6-1 and TRBJ2-7, with D tentatively TRBD2 (5 bases). Per the germline V gene, CDR1 is MNHNS and CDR2 is SASEGT. Trimming removed 4 bases at V and 0 bases at J, with 10 bases between. The CDR3 runs to 14 residues. CDR3 sequence: CASSGCGSSYEQYF. CDR3 DNA sequence: TGTGCCAGCAGTGGTTGTGGGAGCTCCTACGAGCAGTACTTC.

This clone has more than one count but fewer than ten. The chain joins TRBV5-1 to TRBJ1-1; the match to TRBD1 covers 9 bases. CDR1 is SGHRS and CDR2 is YFSETQ in the germline V gene. The junction had 7 bases not matched to a gene; V was cut back by 3 bases and J by 4 bases. CDR3 size: 15 residues. The CDR3 nucleotides are TGCGCCAGCAGCTCTACGGGACAGGGAGGCACTGAAGCTTTCTTT. This translates into CASSSTGQGGTEAFF. Filled out from reference TRBV5-1 and TRBJ1-1, the complete variable domain reads KAGVTQTPRYLIKTRGQQVTLSCSPISGHRSVSWYQQTPGQGLQFLFEYFSETQRNKGNFPGRFSGRQFSNSRSEMNVSTLELGDSALYLCASSSTGQGGTEAFFGQGTRLTVV.

V gene TRBV19 combines with J gene TRBJ2-1; D remains ambiguous. V shed 5 bases and J shed 5 bases, with 16 bases lying between them. The germline V gene encodes CDR1 LNHDA and CDR2 SQIVND (reference sequence). CDR3 length: 15 residues. Here the CDR3 DNA reads TGTGCCAGTAGTCCCCCCACTAAGCGCCACAATGAGCAGTTCTTC. Residues: CASSPPTKRHNEQFF.

This rearrangement joins TRBV10-3 to TRBJ1-6; TRBD1 is a possible D gene (6 bases). This CDR3 spans 15 amino acids. Germline values: CDR1 ENHRY, CDR2 SYGVKD. V gave up 10 bases and J gave up 7 bases, with 20 bases separating them. The CDR3 DNA is TGTGCCACCCAGGGGCCGGGGGGGGAAAATTCACCCCTCCACTTT. Protein product: CATQGPGGENSPLHF.

V usage is TRBV18 and J usage is TRBJ2-7; D unclear. V was trimmed by 0 bases and J by 1 base, leaving 7 bases between them. The CDR3 runs 14 residues. Germline-derived CDR1 and CDR2 are KGHSH and LQKENI. The CDR3 DNA is TGTGCCAGCTCACCACCGAGAGAATCCTACGAGCAGTACTTC. Translating gives CASSPPRESYEQYF.

The gene calls are TRBV7-6 and TRBJ2-7; 8 nucleotides align to TRBD1. The CDR3 is made up of 14 amino acids. The germline gives CDR1 SGHVS, CDR2 FNYEAQ. After removal of 0 bases from V and 7 bases from J, the junction contained 5 bases not matched to a gene. As DNA, the CDR3 is TGTGCCAGCAGCTTAGCCAGGGGGCAATTTGAGCAGTACTTC. It specifies CASSLARGQFEQYF.